The 7 T cell receptor beta chains reported below all come from one sample, sequenced in a study of memory CD4+ T cells and cytomegalovirus serostatus. Sequenced by immunoSEQ multiplex PCR; TCRdb stores in-frame clones only, minus some. The profile shows more than 55,000 clones, 80% to 85% of them singletons. The sort gate was single viable CD3+CD4+CD8-CD45RO+ cells for memory CD4+ T cells. Sequencing used memory CD4+ T cells from blood. The receptors derive from an adult in good health and CMV-seronegative.

The rearrangement links TRBV15 to TRBJ1-2, with TRBD1 identical over 10 bases. The CDR3 has 15 amino acids. The V gene end was trimmed by 4 bases and the J gene end by 7 bases; junction bases not matched to a gene: 9. CDR1 and CDR2 from the germline V gene are LNHNV and YYDKDF (reference sequence). CDR3 coding DNA: TGTGCCACCAGCAAAGAGGACAGGGGGTCTGGTGGCTACACCTTC. Translating it yields CATSKEDRGSGGYTF.

This chain joins TRBV2 and TRBJ1-2; a possible D gene is TRBD1 (6 bases). CDR1 is SNHLY and CDR2 is FYNNEI in the germline V gene. The CDR3 loop spans 14 amino acids. V dropped 6 bases and J dropped 6 bases, with 17 bases sitting between them. The CDR3 nucleotides read TGTGCCAGCAGCGCCGCCGGGACAAGAGATGGCTACACCTTC. Translation: CASSAAGTRDGYTF. Combining the CDR3 with reference TRBV2 and TRBJ1-2 gives the whole variable domain EPEVTQTPSHQVTQMGQEVILRCVPISNHLYFYWYRQILGQKVEFLVSFYNNEISEKSEIFDDQFSVERPDGSNFTLKIRSTKLEDSAMYFCASSAAGTRDGYTFGSGTRLTVV.

This chain connects TRBV11-2 to TRBJ1-2, with 7 bases identical to TRBD1. V lost 5 bases and J lost 1; bases outside the gene matches: 4. The germline gives CDR1 SGHAT, CDR2 FQNNGV. The CDR3 is 14 amino acids. The CDR3 nucleotides are TGTGCCAGCAGCCGGGGACAGCTTAACTATGGCTACACCTTC. Translating it yields CASSRGQLNYGYTF.

The J gene is TRBJ2-3, the V gene TRBV9; 10 bases are shared with TRBD2. J lost 3 bases, V lost 3 bases, and 4 bases had no gene match. In germline, CDR1 is SGDLS, CDR2 YYNGEE. The CDR3 is made up of 15 amino acids. CDR3 amino acids: CASSAGLARTDTQYF. The DNA of the CDR3 is TGTGCCAGCAGCGCGGGACTAGCGCGGACAGATACGCAGTATTTT. Together with reference TRBV9 and TRBJ2-3, the CDR3 gives the full variable domain: DSGVTQTPKHLITATGQRVTLRCSPRSGDLSVYWYQQSLDQGLQFLIQYYNGEERAKGNILERFSAQQFPDLHSELNLSSLELGDSALYFCASSAGLARTDTQYFGPGTRLTVL.

This clone counts as medium-sized. This CDR3 is also generated by other DNA sequences in the sample. J is TRBJ1-1 and V is TRBV5-1; maybe TRBD1 (6 bases). The germline V and J ends were trimmed by 0 bases and 0 bases, with 6 bases remaining between them. Germline CDR1 reads SGHRS; CDR2 reads YFSETQ. CDR3 size: 14 residues. CDR3 DNA: TGCGCCAGCAGCTTGGGACAGGTGAACACTGAAGCTTTCTTT. Residues: CASSLGQVNTEAFF. The full variable domain, rest sourced from reference TRBV5-1 and TRBJ1-1, is KAGVTQTPRYLIKTRGQQVTLSCSPISGHRSVSWYQQTPGQGLQFLFEYFSETQRNKGNFPGRFSGRQFSNSRSEMNVSTLELGDSALYLCASSLGQVNTEAFFGQGTRLTVV.

V gene TRBV7-8 combines with J gene TRBJ2-1; no clear D. The CDR3 spans 16 residues. Looked up from germline, CDR1 is SGHVS and CDR2 is FQNEAQ. V lost 1 base and J lost 4, with 14 bases in between. CDR3 in amino acids: CASSLESRRVYNEQFF. The CDR3 region has the DNA TGTGCCAGCAGCTTAGAGTCCAGGAGAGTATACAATGAGCAGTTCTTC.

This clone has just one count. The chain couples TRBV5-1 to TRBJ2-7; D is undetermined. The V gene lost 1 base and the J gene lost 4 bases, with 15 bases spanning the gap. Germline V gene lookup returns CDR1 SGHRS and CDR2 YFSETQ. This CDR3 is 15 amino acids long. The CDR3 nucleotides read TGCGCCAGCAGCTTGTTCTGGGGTGAAAGATACGAGCAGTACTTC. Protein product: CASSLFWGERYEQYF.